This entry describes one T cell receptor (beta chain). Its antigen is undetermined. The source of the sample is a study of type 1 regulatory T cells. As for the study in general: T-allo10 is a Tr1-enriched, alloantigen-specific CD4 T cell product made in vitro.

Study-wide findings and caveats: Tr1 cells had a more restricted TCR repertoire than non-Tr1 cells.

TCRdb processed the reads anew with MiXCR; each CDR3 protein has one entry. The table has more than 60,000 distinct CDR3 sequences, about 50% seen once; the top ten hold more than 2%. Per the germline V gene, CDR1 is SGHRS and CDR2 is YFSETQ. The CDR3 is made up of 15 amino acids. Trimming cost V 0 bases and J 4 bases; bases outside gene matches: 6. Sequencing was done on a sample of cultured non-Tr1 T cells, either the whole culture or a sorted T cell fraction (not recorded which). This TCR was recovered from a human donor in good health. This chain joins TRBV5-1 and TRBJ1-2; TRBD1 matches at 7 bases. The chain's CDR3 is CASSLALTGIYGYTF. CDR3 DNA: TGCGCCAGCAGCTTGGCTTTGACAGGGATCTATGGCTACACCTTC.